This T cell receptor (beta chain) is from a study of cytomegalovirus exposure and HLA in healthy donors (TCRdb year 2017). Background for the entire study: According to an earlier analysis of around 600 of the donors, about 180 million T cells yielded some 120 million unique TCR beta sequences and about 300 Gb of sequence data. Around 320 gigabases of sequencing data and tens of millions of unique TCR sequences were included in an early release covering roughly 600 HLA-typed donors. Of the roughly 400 genotyped donors, roughly 85% fell in the genetic ancestry cluster associated with self-reported Caucasian donors. The aim of the study was to test whether cataloging public T cell receptors could identify signatures of past pathogen exposure. Using immunosequencing, the study profiled T cell repertoires from 666 subjects and related those repertoires to cytomegalovirus serostatus. Along with the roughly 670-subject first cohort, a separate validation cohort of over a hundred different subjects was used. High-throughput TCR immunosequencing, statistical association of individual TCRs with disease status, and machine learning were combined to predict cytomegalovirus infection status. In a later analysis, previously published TCR beta repertoires from more than 500 donors were re-analyzed and high-resolution HLA genotyping was added so that TCR occurrence patterns could be studied. Rather than using new phenotypic data, the later analysis identified candidate immune exposures from TCR beta sequences and from how often those sequences occurred across donors. An earlier analysis of nearly 600 of the donors applied high-throughput TCR beta sequencing to assess whether each TCR beta V gene segment acted as functional or pseudogenic. Donor age, sex, ethnicity and CMV serostatus were compiled alongside the repertoire data. Genome-wide SNP genotypes for about 65% of the 666 donors were used in a later genetic analysis, which treated that subset as a discovery cohort. All discovery cohort repertoires had been generated using a single sequencing platform. HLA typing included class I and class II loci at four-digit resolution. The number of typed donors differed by locus: about 620-640 for A, B, C, DRB1 and DQB1; some 500 for DQA1; 606 for DPA1; and about 470 for DPB1. Four or five DR-DQ haplotypes were handled as single units for association and clustering because linkage in the cohort was strong. Across approximately 400 genotyped donors of the cohort, an average of roughly 230,000 unique TCR beta nucleotide sequences per donor were sequenced, and roughly a sixth of those sequences were non-productive.

In total, fewer than 750 healthy bone marrow donors made up the cohort. At the time of sampling, every cohort member was nominally healthy, though immune exposures that went unrecorded were likely present. The donor tested CMV seronegative and was one of the 352 seronegative cohort members. Every donor gave a peripheral blood sample, and the peripheral blood mononuclear cells from that sample were used for TCR beta sequencing. Genomic DNA was extracted from the blood cell samples with the Qiagen DNeasy Blood Extraction Kit. Relative to germline, V is missing 4 bases and J is missing 4 bases, with 7 bases of the junction outside any gene match. Sequences LNHDA (CDR1) and SQIVND (CDR2) are obtained from the germline V gene (reference sequence). The CDR3 holds 14 amino acids from the cysteine to the phenylalanine. This entry keeps only the CDR3 DNA: 42 bases, framed from base 1. The paper as a whole reports these results and caveats: The classifier was reported to diagnose cytomegalovirus status with high specificity and sensitivity in both the original and validation cohorts. A later analysis found that TCR association rates varied across HLA loci, with DRB1 alleles showing the most associated TCRs and HLA-C alleles the fewest. The study gave a list of 150 to 200 TCR beta chains associated with cytomegalovirus. Specific HLA alleles were associated with 16,951 TCR beta sequences at a false discovery rate of 0.05 in a later analysis. A later analysis found that most CMV-associated TCR beta chains appeared HLA-restricted, with HLA associations seemingly driven largely by CMV exposure. According to a later genetic analysis, donors in an Asian-associated ancestry cluster had fewer N-insertions in productive TCRs than the roughly 660-donor mean. According to a later analysis, parvovirus B19, influenza, CMV and Epstein-Barr virus appeared linked to several top co-occurrence clusters. The cohort was sequenced for TCR beta chains only, and without alpha or paired-chain data the features that could be detected were limited. Because counts were too low, around 17 rarely observed V segments, including chromosome 9 orphons, were left out of the earlier analysis of 587 of the donors. A further reported finding was that TCR beta sequences accurately predicted the HLA-A and HLA-B alleles for most subjects in the first cohort. In an earlier analysis of some 640 of the donors, most TCR beta V segments were observed in productive rearrangements about 90% or about 30% of the time, broadly matching IMGT annotations. When HLA alleles, especially DR and DQ, strongly co-occurred, attributing TCR associations to individual alleles was difficult. A later analysis found that HLA-associated TCR beta chains were more clonally expanded and had lower generation probabilities than equally common non-associated chains. V-gene and J-gene trimming of TCR beta chains was associated with a missense DCLRE1C variant in a later genetic analysis, and the association was replicated in an independent cohort. Some IMGT-functional V segments, including TRBV6-2 and TRBV6-3, could not be distinguished by the 87-base-pair reads and were therefore excluded. Because some donors lacked HLA typing at each locus, the association tests relied only on the typed subset. For the cohort, immune exposure information was limited to CMV serostatus. Correlated functional status among segregating V segments might reflect linkage disequilibrium, but an unknown experimental factor could not be ruled out. Across donors, most TCR sequences were observed very rarely, whereas some public TCRs were present in many individuals. A few of the identified cytomegalovirus-associated TCR beta chains were confirmed in vitro to be specific for cytomegalovirus antigens. Sequencing depth was assumed to be roughly uniform across donors in the presence/absence analyses, though that assumption may not hold. A cluster of highly shared sequence variants was judged likely to be a technical artifact of the sequencing pipeline. According to the authors, the approach could potentially be generalized to other disease states and immunological phenotypes.

Library method: the immunoSEQ multiplex PCR assay. For the multiplex PCR, a mixture combining 60 forward primers for TCR Vbeta segments and 13 reverse primers for TCR Jbeta segments was used. A multiplex PCR assay on genomic DNA amplified the CDR3 region of rearranged TCR beta genes. The Illumina HiSeq System was used to sequence the amplified TCR beta libraries as 87-base-pair reads. Regarding the original processing steps: A later analysis tallied around 87 million unique TCR beta chains across the 660 or so repertoires, and approximately 9.9 million of those chains were shared by two or more donors. A nearest-neighbor algorithm error-corrected the raw reads and collapsed the reads into unique sequences, merging closely related sequences to remove PCR and sequencing errors. To assign V, D and J gene segments, CDR3 sequences were aligned to IMGT reference sequences. For a sequence to be retained, a match of at least six nucleotides to both a V gene segment and a J gene segment was required. Rearrangements were classified as productive when the CDR3 lacked stop codons and remained in frame with V and J, and all other rearrangements were classified as non-productive. Following IMGT convention, CDR3 was defined as the stretch from the second conserved V-encoded cysteine up to the conserved J-encoded phenylalanine. Sequences without an unambiguous match to a single V gene segment were excluded from the earlier analysis of 450 to 750 of the donors. An earlier analysis of 587 of the donors classified V segments as functional when productive rearrangements were above 56.7% and as segregating when the standard deviation between donors was above 5%. A statistical classification framework was built for diagnosing cytomegalovirus status from the catalog of TCR beta chain sequences. A later analysis assigned V and J genes by comparing TCR nucleotide sequences with IMGT/GENE-DB human TR gene sequences. In a later analysis, CDR3 sequences and most-parsimonious VDJ recombination scenarios were assigned using the TCRdist pipeline. A later analysis defined each TCR beta chain by its CDR3 amino acid sequence plus V-gene family, and excluded reads lacking a unique V-gene family. A later analysis removed several hundred highly shared, low-generation-probability nucleotide sequences to deal with suspected cross-contamination and a sequencing artifact. For each public chain, a later analysis derived a clonal expansion index from normalized ranks of inferred template counts within each repertoire. In a later analysis, generation probabilities were computed with a VDJ recombination model fitted to out-of-frame rearrangements, and the resulting probabilities were checked against IGoR. In a later analysis, TCR-TCR, TCR-HLA and TCR-CMV co-occurrence was scored with hypergeometric tests, and a repertoire-size bias correction was applied to TCR pairs. In a later analysis, false discovery rates were estimated by permuting HLA or CMV assignments 20 times. In a later analysis, co-occurring TCRs were grouped using DBSCAN, and TCRdist sequence similarity was added for clustering within HLA-allele-positive subsets. For co-occurrence clustering, repertoires with fewer than 30,000 or more than 120,000 public chains were excluded, along with a handful of repertoires with anomalous nucleotide sharing. TCRdb stores this immuneACCESS table with in-frame sequences only. Part of the clones is absent; in the studies checked, under half of the shortfall reflects unresolved V genes, and no reason is known for the rest. V, J and clone size are taken as reported in that table, and D and trimming were inferred from the DNA itself. This sample comprises 85,000 to 120,000 clones, roughly 82% of them detected only once. 1.5% to 2% of the sample goes to the ten largest clones.

About this clone: Its antigen remains undetermined. Per-base qualities were not stored, and no clone one base away is much larger.

Input material: PBMCs. The chain uses TRBV19 and TRBJ2-7, with 7 bases matching TRBD1. The receptor was isolated from a man aged 45-65 years in good health and CMV-seronegative. The DNA sequence reads TGTGCCAGTAGTAGGGACAGCTCCGCTTACGAGCAGTACTTC. This yields the protein CASSRDSSAYEQYF.